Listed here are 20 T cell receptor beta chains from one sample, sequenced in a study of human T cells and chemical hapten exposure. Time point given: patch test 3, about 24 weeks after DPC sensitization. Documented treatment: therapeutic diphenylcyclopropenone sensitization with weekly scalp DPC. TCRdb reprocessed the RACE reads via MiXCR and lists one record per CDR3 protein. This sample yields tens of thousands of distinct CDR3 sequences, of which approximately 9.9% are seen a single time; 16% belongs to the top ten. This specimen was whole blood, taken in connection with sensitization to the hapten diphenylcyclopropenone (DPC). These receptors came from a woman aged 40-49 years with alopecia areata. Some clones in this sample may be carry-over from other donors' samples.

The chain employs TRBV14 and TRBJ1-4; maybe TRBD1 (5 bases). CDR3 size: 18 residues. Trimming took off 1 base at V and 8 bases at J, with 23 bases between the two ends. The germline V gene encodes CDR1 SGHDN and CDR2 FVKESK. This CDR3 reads CASSQARAGPGYKEKLFF. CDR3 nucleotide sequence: TGTGCCAGCAGCCAAGCTCGGGCAGGTCCAGGGTACAAGGAAAAACTGTTTTTT. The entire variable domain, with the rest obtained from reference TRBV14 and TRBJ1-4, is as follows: EAGVTQFPSHSVIEKGQTVTLRCDPISGHDNLYWYRRVMGKEIKFLLHFVKESKQDESGMPNNRFLAERTGGTYSTLKVQPAELEDSGVYFCASSQARAGPGYKEKLFFGSGTQLSVL.

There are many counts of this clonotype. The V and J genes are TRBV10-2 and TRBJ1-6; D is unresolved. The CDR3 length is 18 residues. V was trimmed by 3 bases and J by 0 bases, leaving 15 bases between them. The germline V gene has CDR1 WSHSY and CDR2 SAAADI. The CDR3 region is CASSEPGFLTSYNSPLHF. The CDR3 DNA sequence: TGCGCCAGCAGTGAACCGGGCTTCCTAACCTCCTATAATTCACCCCTCCACTTT.

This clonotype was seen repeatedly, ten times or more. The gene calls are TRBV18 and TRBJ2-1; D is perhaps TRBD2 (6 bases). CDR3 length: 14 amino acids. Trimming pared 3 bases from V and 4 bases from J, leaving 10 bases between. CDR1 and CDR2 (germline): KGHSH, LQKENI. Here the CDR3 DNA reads TGTGCCAGCTCACCTGGCGGGGCTTACAATGAGCAGTTCTTC. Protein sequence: CASSPGGAYNEQFF.

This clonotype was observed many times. The CDR3 loop reads CASSLDPNSYEQYF. CDR3 DNA: TGTGCCAGCAGCTTAGACCCCAACTCCTACGAGCAGTACTTC. V is TRBV7-2 and J is TRBJ2-7; D is unclear. The length of the CDR3 is 14 residues. The V gene's germline CDR1 is SGHTA and CDR2 FQGNSA. The V end was cut by 1 base, the J end by 0 bases, with 7 bases between.

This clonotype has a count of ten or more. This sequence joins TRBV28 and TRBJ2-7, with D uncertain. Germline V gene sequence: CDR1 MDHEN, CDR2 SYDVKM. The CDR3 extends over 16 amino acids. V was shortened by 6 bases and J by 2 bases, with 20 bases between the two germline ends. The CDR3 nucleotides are TGTGCCAGCAGCCTACAGTCGATCGCAGCTACCTACGAGCAGTACTTC. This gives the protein CASSLQSIAATYEQYF. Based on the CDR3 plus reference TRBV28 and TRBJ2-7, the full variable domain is DVKVTQSSRYLVKRTGEKVFLECVQDMDHENMFWYRQDPGLGLRLIYFSYDVKMKEKGDIPEGYSVSREKKERFSLILESASTNQTSMYLCASSLQSIAATYEQYFGPGTRLTVT.

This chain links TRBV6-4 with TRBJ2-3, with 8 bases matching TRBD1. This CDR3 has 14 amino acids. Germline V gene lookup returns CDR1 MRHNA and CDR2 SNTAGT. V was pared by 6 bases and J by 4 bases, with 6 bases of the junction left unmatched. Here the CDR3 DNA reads TGTGCCAGCAGCCAGGGGGCGCCCCCAGATACGCAGTATTTT. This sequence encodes CASSQGAPPDTQYF.

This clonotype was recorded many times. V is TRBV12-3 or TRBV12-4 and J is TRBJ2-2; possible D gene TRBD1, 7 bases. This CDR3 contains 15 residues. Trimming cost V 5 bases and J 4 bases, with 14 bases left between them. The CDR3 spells CASSPRQGGTGELFF. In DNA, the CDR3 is TGTGCCAGCAGTCCCCGACAGGGAGGCACCGGGGAGCTGTTTTTT.

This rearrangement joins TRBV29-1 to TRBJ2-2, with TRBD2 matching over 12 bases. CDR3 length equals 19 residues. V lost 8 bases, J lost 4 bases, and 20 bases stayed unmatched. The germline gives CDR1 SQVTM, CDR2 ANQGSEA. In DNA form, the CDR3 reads TGCAGCCGTTTGGTACTAGCGGGGGGCTGCTACTATCGCACCGGGGAGCTGTTTTTT. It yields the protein CSRLVLAGGCYYRTGELFF.

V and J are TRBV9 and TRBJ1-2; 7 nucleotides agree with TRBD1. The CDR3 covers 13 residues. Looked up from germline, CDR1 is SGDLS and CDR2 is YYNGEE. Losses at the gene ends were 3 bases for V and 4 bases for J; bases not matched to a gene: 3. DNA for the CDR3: TGTGCCAGCAGCGACGGGACAGTCTATGGCTACACCTTC. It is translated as CASSDGTVYGYTF.

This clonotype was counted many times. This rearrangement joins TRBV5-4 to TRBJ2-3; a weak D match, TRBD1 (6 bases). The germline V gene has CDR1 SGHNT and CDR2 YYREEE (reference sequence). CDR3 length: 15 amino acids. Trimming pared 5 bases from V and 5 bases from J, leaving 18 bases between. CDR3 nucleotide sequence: TGTGCCAGCAGGTCGCAACAGGGAGTTGGAGATACGCAGTATTTT. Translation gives CASRSQQGVGDTQYF. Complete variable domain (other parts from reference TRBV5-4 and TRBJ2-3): ETGVTQSPTHLIKTRGQQVTLRCSSQSGHNTVSWYQQALGQGPQFIFQYYREEENGRGNFPPRFSGLQFPNYSSELNVNALELDDSALYLCASRSQQGVGDTQYFGPGTRLTVL.

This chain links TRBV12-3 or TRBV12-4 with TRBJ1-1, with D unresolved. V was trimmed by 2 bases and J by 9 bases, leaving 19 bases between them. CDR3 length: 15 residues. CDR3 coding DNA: TGTGCCAGCAGTTTAAAGTCTCGGAGCGTGGGAAAAGCTTTCTTT. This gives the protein CASSLKSRSVGKAFF.

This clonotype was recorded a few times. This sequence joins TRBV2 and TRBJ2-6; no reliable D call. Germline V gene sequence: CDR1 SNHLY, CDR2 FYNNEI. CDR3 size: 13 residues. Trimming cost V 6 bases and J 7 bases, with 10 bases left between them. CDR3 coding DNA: TGTGCCAGCAGAATACAGAGCGCCAACGTCCTGACTTTC. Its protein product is CASRIQSANVLTF. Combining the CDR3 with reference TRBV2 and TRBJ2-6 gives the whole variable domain EPEVTQTPSHQVTQMGQEVILRCVPISNHLYFYWYRQILGQKVEFLVSFYNNEISEKSEIFDDQFSVERPDGSNFTLKIRSTKLEDSAMYFCASRIQSANVLTFGAGSRLTVL.

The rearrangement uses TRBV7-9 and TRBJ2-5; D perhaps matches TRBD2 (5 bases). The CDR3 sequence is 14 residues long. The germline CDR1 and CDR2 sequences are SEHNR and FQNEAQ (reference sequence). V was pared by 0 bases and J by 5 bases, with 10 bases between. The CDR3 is CASSLAGSVETQYF. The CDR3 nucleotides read TGTGCCAGCAGCTTAGCGGGGAGCGTGGAGACCCAGTACTTC.

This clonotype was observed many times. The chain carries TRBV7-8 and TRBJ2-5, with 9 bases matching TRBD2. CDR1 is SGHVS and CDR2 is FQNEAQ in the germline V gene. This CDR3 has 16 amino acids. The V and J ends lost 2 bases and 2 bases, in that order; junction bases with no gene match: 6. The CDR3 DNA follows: TGTGCCAGCAGCTTATTTCTAGCGGGGTATCAAGAGACCCAGTACTTC. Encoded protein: CASSLFLAGYQETQYF.

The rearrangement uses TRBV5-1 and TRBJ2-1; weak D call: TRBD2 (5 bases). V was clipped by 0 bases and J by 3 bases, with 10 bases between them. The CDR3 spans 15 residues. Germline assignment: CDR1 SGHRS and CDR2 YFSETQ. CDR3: CASSLVPAVYNEQFF. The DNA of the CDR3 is TGCGCCAGCAGCTTGGTGCCAGCGGTCTACAATGAGCAGTTCTTC.

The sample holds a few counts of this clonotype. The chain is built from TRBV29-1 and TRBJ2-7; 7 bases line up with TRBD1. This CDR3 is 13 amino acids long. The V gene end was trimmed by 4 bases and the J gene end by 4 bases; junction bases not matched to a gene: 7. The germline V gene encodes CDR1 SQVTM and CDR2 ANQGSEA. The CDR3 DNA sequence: TGCAGCGTTGGGGACAGTCGAACTTACGAGCAGTACTTC. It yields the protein CSVGDSRTYEQYF.

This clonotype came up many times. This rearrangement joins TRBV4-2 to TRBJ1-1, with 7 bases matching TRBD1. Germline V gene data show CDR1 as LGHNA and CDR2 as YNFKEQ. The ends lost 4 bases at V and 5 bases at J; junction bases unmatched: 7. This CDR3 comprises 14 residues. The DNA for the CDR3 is TGTGCCAGCAGCCGACGACAGGGTAATACTGAAGCTTTCTTT. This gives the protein CASSRRQGNTEAFF.

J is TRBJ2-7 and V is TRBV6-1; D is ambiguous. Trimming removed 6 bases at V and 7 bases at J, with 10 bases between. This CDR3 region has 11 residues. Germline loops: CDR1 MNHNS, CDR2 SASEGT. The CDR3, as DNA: TGTGCCAGCAGAGTGGCGGAGGAGCAGTACTTC. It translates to CASRVAEEQYF.

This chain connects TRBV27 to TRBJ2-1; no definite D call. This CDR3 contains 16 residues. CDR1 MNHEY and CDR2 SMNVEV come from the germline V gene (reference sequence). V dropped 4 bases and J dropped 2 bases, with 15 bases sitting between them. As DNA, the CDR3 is TGTGCCAGCAGTTCAGTATCAGGAACGGCCTACAATGAGCAGTTCTTC. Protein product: CASSSVSGTAYNEQFF.

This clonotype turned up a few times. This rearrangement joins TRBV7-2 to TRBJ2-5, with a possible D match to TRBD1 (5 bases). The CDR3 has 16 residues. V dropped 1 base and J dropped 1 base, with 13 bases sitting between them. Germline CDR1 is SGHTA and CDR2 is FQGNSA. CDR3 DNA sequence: TGTGCCAGCAGCTTAGTCGAAAAGGGGCCCCAAGAGACCCAGTACTTC. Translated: CASSLVEKGPQETQYF.